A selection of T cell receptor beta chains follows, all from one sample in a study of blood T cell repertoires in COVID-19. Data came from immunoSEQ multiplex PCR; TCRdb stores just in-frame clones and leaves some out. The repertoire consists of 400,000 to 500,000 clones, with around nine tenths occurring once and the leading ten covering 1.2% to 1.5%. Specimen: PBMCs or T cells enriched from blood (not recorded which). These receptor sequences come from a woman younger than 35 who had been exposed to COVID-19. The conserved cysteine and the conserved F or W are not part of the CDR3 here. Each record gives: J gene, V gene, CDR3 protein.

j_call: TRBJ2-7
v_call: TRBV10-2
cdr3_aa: ASSESFGTGAYEQY

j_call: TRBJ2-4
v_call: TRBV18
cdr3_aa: ASSDRNLAKNIQY

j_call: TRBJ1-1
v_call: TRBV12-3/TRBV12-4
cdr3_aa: ASSFFRDSEAF

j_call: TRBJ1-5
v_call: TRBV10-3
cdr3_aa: AISDPDRSNQPQH

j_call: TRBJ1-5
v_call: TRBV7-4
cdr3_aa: ASSFQAGKVQPQH

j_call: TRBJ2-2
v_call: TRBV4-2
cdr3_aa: ASSLIMGPGTGELF

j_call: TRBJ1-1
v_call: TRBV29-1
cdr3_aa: SVQSGSTEAF

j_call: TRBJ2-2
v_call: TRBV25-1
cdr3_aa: ASSDYVRNTGELF

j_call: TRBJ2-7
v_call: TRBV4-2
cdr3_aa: ASSQKAATGQFIPYEQY

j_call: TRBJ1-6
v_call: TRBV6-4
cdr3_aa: ASSDGSNSPLH

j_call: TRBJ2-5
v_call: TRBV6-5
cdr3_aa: ASSYSGGPETQY

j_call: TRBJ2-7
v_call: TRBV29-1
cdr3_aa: SVELTGQGDSEQY

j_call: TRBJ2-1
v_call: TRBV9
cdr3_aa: ASSRTRSAYNEQF

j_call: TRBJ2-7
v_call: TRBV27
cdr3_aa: ASSLAGQKGYEQY

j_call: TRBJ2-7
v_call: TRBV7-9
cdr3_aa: ASSQTDRFSYEQY

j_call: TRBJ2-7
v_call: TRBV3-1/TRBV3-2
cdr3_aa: ASSPGLAWGYEQY

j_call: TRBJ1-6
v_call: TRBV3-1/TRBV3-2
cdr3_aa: ASSQARTGVYSPLH

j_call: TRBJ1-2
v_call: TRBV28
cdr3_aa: TSSFRPSTGVYGYT

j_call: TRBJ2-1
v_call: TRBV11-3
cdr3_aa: ASSRGRNEQF

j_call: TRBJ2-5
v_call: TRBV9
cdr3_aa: ASSVEGVKETQY

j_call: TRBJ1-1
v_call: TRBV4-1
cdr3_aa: ASSLILPGQGEAF

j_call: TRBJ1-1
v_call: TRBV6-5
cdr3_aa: ASSQSTAYTEAF

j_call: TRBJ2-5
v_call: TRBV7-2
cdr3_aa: ASSPGGGWQETQY